One and the same sample provided the 31 T cell receptor beta chains below, sequenced in a study of Graves' ophthalmopathy and Graves' hyperthyroidism. As the template, RNA transcripts were used to amplify TCR beta CDR3 regions. A first-round RT-PCR used HTBI primers, followed by a second-round multiplex PCR. TCRdb fed the multiplex PCR reads into MiXCR, producing one record per CDR3 protein. The sample consists of about 220,000 distinct CDR3 sequences, around a fifth of them appearing once. The sample taken for sequencing was peripheral blood. These receptors all come from a woman aged 45-59 years with Graves' ophthalmopathy.

This clonotype was seen only once. This chain joins TRBV19 and TRBJ1-5; D is unresolved. Per germline, CDR1 LNHDA and CDR2 SQIVND (reference sequence). Between the trimmed V and J ends, which lost 5 bases and 0 bases, there was a span of 8 bases. The CDR3 is 14 residues long. CDR3: CASSLQDSNQPQHF. CDR3 nucleotides: TGTGCCAGTAGTCTGCAAGATAGCAATCAGCCCCAGCATTTT.

This clonotype was picked up many times. J is TRBJ2-7 and V is TRBV10-2; D is undetermined. V lost 2 bases, J lost 6 bases, and 17 bases lay in between. Germline values: CDR1 WSHSY, CDR2 SAAADI. CDR3 size: 15 residues. CDR3 DNA: TGCGCCAGCAGTGAGAGGGCTTTTACTGGATCCGAGCAGTACTTC. As protein: CASSERAFTGSEQYF.

The chain recombines TRBV7-3 with TRBJ2-2; D remains ambiguous. CDR3 length equals 14 residues. Trimming removed 4 bases at V and 1 base at J, with 7 bases between. From germline, CDR1 is SGHTA and CDR2 FQGTGA. The CDR3 region is CASSYYKNTGELFF. The CDR3 DNA follows: TGTGCCAGCAGCTACTACAAGAACACCGGGGAGCTGTTTTTT.

The sample holds many counts of this clonotype. The J gene is TRBJ2-7, the V gene TRBV6-2 or TRBV6-3; tentative D call: TRBD2 (7 bases). V was cut by 7 bases and J by 2 bases, with 27 bases left in between. This CDR3 region has 18 residues. Per germline, CDR1 MNHEY and CDR2 SVGEGT. This chain's CDR3 is CASKDQTGTLAETYEQYF. The CDR3 DNA reads TGTGCCAGCAAGGATCAAACAGGGACGCTAGCGGAAACCTACGAGCAGTACTTC.

This clonotype occurred many times. The chain uses TRBV7-8 and TRBJ2-7; TRBD2 might be the D (6 bases). This CDR3 is 14 amino acids long. V was shortened by 5 bases and J by 3 bases, with 14 bases between the two germline ends. Per germline, CDR1 SGHVS and CDR2 FQNEAQ. CDR3 coding DNA: TGTGCCAGCAGCCTCCGGGACTCTATCTACGAGCAGTACTTC. Protein: CASSLRDSIYEQYF. Supplemented by reference TRBV7-8 and TRBJ2-7, the full variable domain reads GAGVSQSPRYKVAKRGQDVALRCDPISGHVSLFWYQQALGQGPEFLTYFQNEAQLDKSGLPSDRFFAERPEGSVSTLKIQRTQQEDSAVYLCASSLRDSIYEQYFGPGTRLTVT.

In DNA form, the CDR3 reads TGTGCCTGGAGTGTTCAGTTTCCGGGGGAGCTGTTTTTT. Amino acids: CAWSVQFPGELFF. The rearrangement links TRBV30 to TRBJ2-2; no reliable D call. This CDR3 contains 13 residues. Germline CDR1 GTSNPN, CDR2 SVGIG (reference sequence). Trimming cost V 0 bases and J 8 bases, with 10 bases left between them.

CDR3 DNA: TGTGCCAGCAGCCAAACGGGGGGGCGTGGATATGGCTACACCTTC. Its translation is CASSQTGGRGYGYTF. This chain joins TRBV7-2 and TRBJ1-2, with D possibly being TRBD1 (6 bases). The CDR3 extends over 15 amino acids. Trimming left V 5 bases short and J 5 bases short, with 18 bases between. Germline CDR1 and CDR2: SGHTA and FQGNSA.

The rearrangement uses TRBV12-3 or TRBV12-4 and TRBJ1-2, with 7 positions matching TRBD1. This CDR3 has 13 residues. V gave up 8 bases and J gave up 1 base; unmatched junction bases: 4. Written as DNA, the CDR3 is TGTGCCAGCGGGGACAGCTATAACTATGGCTACACCTTC. Translation: CASGDSYNYGYTF.

The chain uses TRBV28 and TRBJ1-1; 7 positions match TRBD1. From germline, CDR1 is MDHEN and CDR2 SYDVKM. The J segment lost 8 bases and the V segment lost 6 bases, leaving 15 bases of the junction unmatched. The CDR3 contains 15 residues. Written as DNA, the CDR3 is TGTGCCAGCAGACGACAGGGAGGCGGGAGAGGGGAAGCTTTCTTT. Translation gives CASRRQGGGRGEAFF.

DNA for the CDR3: TGCGCCAGCAGCCAAGAACCTAGGGGCACTGAAGCTTTCTTT. It codes for CASSQEPRGTEAFF. The rearrangement uses TRBV4-1 and TRBJ1-1, with TRBD1 as a possible D gene (5 bases). Germline V CDR1 and CDR2: MGHRA, YSYEKL. The CDR3 is 14 residues long. Trimming left V 0 bases short and J 4 bases short, with 9 bases between.

This clonotype has ten or more counts. The chain is built from TRBV10-3 and TRBJ2-7; D is unresolved. The CDR3 is 11 residues long. CDR1 and CDR2 (germline): ENHRY, SYGVKD. Trimming left V 6 bases short and J 4 bases short, with 7 bases between. Here the CDR3 reads CAISQDYEQYF. The CDR3, as DNA: TGTGCCATCAGCCAGGATTACGAGCAGTACTTC.

In its sample, this clonotype was seen many times. The V call is TRBV7-8, the J call TRBJ1-1; D perhaps matches TRBD1 (5 bases). CDR1 SGHVS and CDR2 FQNEAQ come from the germline V gene. With 2 bases removed from V and 3 bases from J, the gap between germline ends came to 10 bases. CDR3 size: 14 residues. The CDR3 loop reads CASSLIGGYTEAFF. CDR3 bases: TGTGCCAGCAGCTTAATTGGGGGGTACACTGAAGCTTTCTTT.

The chain carries TRBV28 and TRBJ2-2, with TRBD1 identical over 11 bases. Germline values: CDR1 MDHEN, CDR2 SYDVKM. V lost 6 bases to trimming and J lost 3 bases; unmatched junction nucleotides: 3. The CDR3 has 15 amino acids. The CDR3 DNA reads as TGTGCCAGCAGCTGGGGACAGGGGGACACCGGGGAGCTGTTTTTT. Protein: CASSWGQGDTGELFF.

This clonotype was detected ten times or more. V usage is TRBV2 and J usage is TRBJ1-5; 9 bases are a match to TRBD1. This CDR3 comprises 14 residues. Germline lookup yields CDR1 SNHLY and CDR2 FYNNEI. V lost 8 bases and J lost 4; bases outside the gene matches: 6. CDR3 nucleotide sequence: TGTGCCAGCGGGGACAGGGTCTCTAATCAGCCCCAGCATTTT. Translation gives CASGDRVSNQPQHF.

Remarks on this clonotype: This may be a read error, as it is one base from a much larger clone. The chain combines TRBV9 with TRBJ2-2; no reliable D call. This CDR3 contains 14 residues. Germline V lookup: CDR1 SGDLS, CDR2 YYNGEE. V was shortened by 3 bases and J by 1 base, with 7 bases between the two germline ends. This CDR3 is CASSATENTGELFF. CDR3 in DNA: TGTGCCAGCAGCGCGACCGAGAACACCGGGGAGCTGTTTTTT.

This chain joins TRBV2 and TRBJ1-5, with 10 positions matching TRBD1. This CDR3 is 15 amino acids long. With V trimmed by 7 bases and J by 5 bases, 8 bases remained unmatched. Germline loops: CDR1 SNHLY, CDR2 FYNNEI. This chain's CDR3 is CASNAGTGVDQPQHF. The CDR3 DNA sequence: TGTGCCAGCAACGCCGGGACAGGGGTGGATCAGCCCCAGCATTTT.

This clonotype has at least ten counts. The V and J genes are TRBV11-2 and TRBJ2-7; tentative D call: TRBD2 (6 bases). CDR3 length: 14 amino acids. Trimming shortened V by 5 bases and J by 7 bases, and 18 bases separated the two germline ends. Germline V gene lookup returns CDR1 SGHAT and CDR2 FQNNGV. The CDR3 reads CASSPLRQEGEQYF. As DNA, the CDR3 is TGTGCCAGCAGCCCCCTCCGTCAGGAGGGAGAGCAGTACTTC.

This CDR3 is CASSLSGTRSYEQYF. DNA of the CDR3: TGTGCCAGCAGTTTATCTGGGACTCGCTCCTACGAGCAGTACTTC. The V and J genes are TRBV28 and TRBJ2-7, with D possibly TRBD2 on 6 matching bases. Germline CDR1 is MDHEN and CDR2 is SYDVKM. The CDR3 is 15 amino acids. Trimming shortened V by 1 base and J by 0 bases, and 10 bases separated the two germline ends.

This clonotype was seen ten or more times. V and J are TRBV20-1 and TRBJ2-7; 13 positions match TRBD2. This CDR3 is built from 14 residues. V was pared by 2 bases and J by 6 bases, with 4 bases of the junction left unmatched. Per germline, CDR1 DFQATT and CDR2 SNEGSKA (reference sequence). CDR3 in amino acids: CSARWTSGGGEQYF. The DNA of the CDR3 is TGCAGTGCTAGATGGACTAGCGGGGGTGGCGAGCAGTACTTC.

This clonotype has at least ten counts. The V and J genes are TRBV3-1 and TRBJ2-5; 8 nucleotides line up with TRBD1. V was pared by 4 bases and J by 4 bases, with 8 bases of the junction left unmatched. This CDR3 comprises 15 residues. CDR1 and CDR2 from the germline V gene are LGHDT and YNNKEL (reference sequence). CDR3 sequence (DNA): TGTGCCAGCAGCCCTTCTCCAGGGGGCGCAGAGACCCAGTACTTC. Translation: CASSPSPGGAETQYF.

This clonotype appeared a few times. The chain links TRBV29-1 to TRBJ1-1; a possible D gene is TRBD1 (6 bases). Trimming took 7 bases from V and 0 from J, leaving 18 bases between them. Germline V gives CDR1 SQVTM, CDR2 ANQGSEA. The length of the CDR3 is 15 residues. CDR3 DNA: TGCAGCGCCCTCGAGGGGTGGACAGTGAACACTGAAGCTTTCTTT. Translating it yields CSALEGWTVNTEAFF.

The gene calls are TRBV5-4 and TRBJ2-2, with D hard to call. Trimming pared 3 bases from V and 1 base from J, leaving 13 bases between. Germline V gene sequence: CDR1 SGHNT, CDR2 YYREEE (reference sequence). This CDR3 comprises 16 residues. The CDR3 DNA reads TGTGCCAGCAGCTCCAACAGTTTTCGGAACACCGGGGAGCTGTTTTTT. Its protein product is CASSSNSFRNTGELFF.

This clonotype has a count of ten or more. The chain is built from TRBV19 and TRBJ2-1; D is ambiguous. V was cut by 1 base and J by 4 bases, with 5 bases left in between. The CDR3 totals 13 residues. Germline CDR1 is LNHDA and CDR2 is SQIVND (reference sequence). CDR3: CASSIARYNEQFF. The CDR3 DNA is TGTGCCAGTAGTATAGCGCGGTACAATGAGCAGTTCTTC.

This clonotype was recorded many times. The chain has TRBV19 and TRBJ1-6; D uncertain. The germline V gene encodes CDR1 LNHDA and CDR2 SQIVND (reference sequence). The CDR3 covers 12 residues. V gave up 6 bases and J gave up 5 bases, with 5 bases separating them. The CDR3 nucleotides are TGTGCCAGTAGATCGGATAATTCACCCCTCCACTTT. This translates into CASRSDNSPLHF.

This clonotype was detected many times. V usage is TRBV30 and J usage is TRBJ2-7, with 8 bases matching TRBD2. Germline V gene sequence: CDR1 GTSNPN, CDR2 SVGIG (reference sequence). The CDR3 has 12 residues. The J segment lost 0 bases and the V segment lost 5 bases, leaving 0 bases of the junction unmatched. The CDR3, as DNA: TGTGCCTGGGGGACTAGCTCCTACGAGCAGTACTTC. Its protein product is CAWGTSSYEQYF.

Many counts were recorded for this clonotype. The rearrangement joins TRBV6-1 to TRBJ1-6; D is unresolved. Trimming removed 5 bases from V and 7 bases from J, with 12 bases in between. This CDR3 region has 14 residues. Per germline, CDR1 MNHNS and CDR2 SASEGT. The CDR3, as DNA: TGTGCCAGCAGTCCCCGGGATACGAATTCACCCCTCCACTTT. Its translation: CASSPRDTNSPLHF.

This clonotype was seen ten or more times. CDR3: CASSAGTGSGNTIYF. The CDR3 DNA reads TGTGCCAGCAGTGCCGGGACAGGGTCTGGAAACACCATATATTTT. V is TRBV6-1 and J is TRBJ1-3; 9 nucleotides line up with TRBD1. Germline V gives CDR1 MNHNS, CDR2 SASEGT. The CDR3 consists of 15 residues. Trimming took 4 bases from V and 1 from J; bases not matched to a gene: 2.

This clonotype was seen many times. This sequence joins TRBV11-2 and TRBJ2-7; D is perhaps TRBD2 (6 bases). V dropped 5 bases and J dropped 2 bases, with 19 bases sitting between them. This CDR3 contains 16 residues. From germline, CDR1 is SGHAT and CDR2 FQNNGV. CDR3 region: CASSRPGGRSPYEQYF. The CDR3 region has the DNA TGTGCCAGCAGCCGCCCCGGGGGAAGATCCCCCTACGAGCAGTACTTC.

This clonotype has ten or more counts. The chain couples TRBV6-4 to TRBJ2-7; TRBD1 matches at 11 bases. Germline CDR1 MRHNA, CDR2 SNTAGT. V was pared by 5 bases and J by 6 bases, with 6 bases of the junction left unmatched. The length of the CDR3 is 14 residues. The CDR3 DNA is TGTGCCAGCAGTTACGGGACAGGGGGAGTCGAGCAGTACTTC. Amino acid sequence: CASSYGTGGVEQYF.

This clonotype appeared many times. Here the CDR3 reads CASSSGGFETQYF. CDR3 DNA: TGTGCCAGCAGCTCAGGGGGCTTTGAGACCCAGTACTTC. This chain uses TRBV7-9 with TRBJ2-5; 8 bases agree with TRBD1. CDR3 size: 13 residues. Germline loops: CDR1 SEHNR, CDR2 FQNEAQ (reference sequence). The trim removed 4 bases at V and 5 bases at J, leaving 3 bases unmatched.

The chain uses TRBV6-4 and TRBJ1-1, with TRBD1 as a possible D gene (5 bases). The germline V gene has CDR1 MRHNA and CDR2 SNTAGT. V lost 7 bases, J lost 1 base, and 10 bases lay in between. This CDR3 contains 13 residues. CDR3: CASTRGGNTEAFF. The CDR3 DNA is TGTGCCAGCACCCGCGGGGGGAACACTGAAGCTTTCTTT.